This TCR beta chain appears in the sequencing data of a study of blood T cell repertoires in COVID-19. The V end was cut by 2 bases, the J end by 8 bases, with 10 bases between. CDR1 is GTSNPN and CDR2 is SVGIG in the germline V gene (reference sequence). CDR3 length: 12 residues. Study processing details: Estimation of nucleated cell counts was performed using reference gene primer amplification. TCRdb's table, derived via immunoSEQ multiplex PCR, lists solely in-frame clones and lacks some. The DNA gave D and trimming, while V, J and clone size come from that table. The repertoire has around 63,000 clones, more than 75% of them found once; the top ten carry 1.2%.

The chain uses TRBV30 and TRBJ2-1, with TRBD1 as a possible D gene (5 bases). This TCR derives from a woman aged 60 to 75 with acute or convalescent COVID-19. The specimen sequenced was peripheral blood. CDR3 in amino acids: CAWSPQGYEQFF. CDR3 DNA sequence: TGTGCCTGGAGTCCCCAGGGCTATGAGCAGTTCTTC.